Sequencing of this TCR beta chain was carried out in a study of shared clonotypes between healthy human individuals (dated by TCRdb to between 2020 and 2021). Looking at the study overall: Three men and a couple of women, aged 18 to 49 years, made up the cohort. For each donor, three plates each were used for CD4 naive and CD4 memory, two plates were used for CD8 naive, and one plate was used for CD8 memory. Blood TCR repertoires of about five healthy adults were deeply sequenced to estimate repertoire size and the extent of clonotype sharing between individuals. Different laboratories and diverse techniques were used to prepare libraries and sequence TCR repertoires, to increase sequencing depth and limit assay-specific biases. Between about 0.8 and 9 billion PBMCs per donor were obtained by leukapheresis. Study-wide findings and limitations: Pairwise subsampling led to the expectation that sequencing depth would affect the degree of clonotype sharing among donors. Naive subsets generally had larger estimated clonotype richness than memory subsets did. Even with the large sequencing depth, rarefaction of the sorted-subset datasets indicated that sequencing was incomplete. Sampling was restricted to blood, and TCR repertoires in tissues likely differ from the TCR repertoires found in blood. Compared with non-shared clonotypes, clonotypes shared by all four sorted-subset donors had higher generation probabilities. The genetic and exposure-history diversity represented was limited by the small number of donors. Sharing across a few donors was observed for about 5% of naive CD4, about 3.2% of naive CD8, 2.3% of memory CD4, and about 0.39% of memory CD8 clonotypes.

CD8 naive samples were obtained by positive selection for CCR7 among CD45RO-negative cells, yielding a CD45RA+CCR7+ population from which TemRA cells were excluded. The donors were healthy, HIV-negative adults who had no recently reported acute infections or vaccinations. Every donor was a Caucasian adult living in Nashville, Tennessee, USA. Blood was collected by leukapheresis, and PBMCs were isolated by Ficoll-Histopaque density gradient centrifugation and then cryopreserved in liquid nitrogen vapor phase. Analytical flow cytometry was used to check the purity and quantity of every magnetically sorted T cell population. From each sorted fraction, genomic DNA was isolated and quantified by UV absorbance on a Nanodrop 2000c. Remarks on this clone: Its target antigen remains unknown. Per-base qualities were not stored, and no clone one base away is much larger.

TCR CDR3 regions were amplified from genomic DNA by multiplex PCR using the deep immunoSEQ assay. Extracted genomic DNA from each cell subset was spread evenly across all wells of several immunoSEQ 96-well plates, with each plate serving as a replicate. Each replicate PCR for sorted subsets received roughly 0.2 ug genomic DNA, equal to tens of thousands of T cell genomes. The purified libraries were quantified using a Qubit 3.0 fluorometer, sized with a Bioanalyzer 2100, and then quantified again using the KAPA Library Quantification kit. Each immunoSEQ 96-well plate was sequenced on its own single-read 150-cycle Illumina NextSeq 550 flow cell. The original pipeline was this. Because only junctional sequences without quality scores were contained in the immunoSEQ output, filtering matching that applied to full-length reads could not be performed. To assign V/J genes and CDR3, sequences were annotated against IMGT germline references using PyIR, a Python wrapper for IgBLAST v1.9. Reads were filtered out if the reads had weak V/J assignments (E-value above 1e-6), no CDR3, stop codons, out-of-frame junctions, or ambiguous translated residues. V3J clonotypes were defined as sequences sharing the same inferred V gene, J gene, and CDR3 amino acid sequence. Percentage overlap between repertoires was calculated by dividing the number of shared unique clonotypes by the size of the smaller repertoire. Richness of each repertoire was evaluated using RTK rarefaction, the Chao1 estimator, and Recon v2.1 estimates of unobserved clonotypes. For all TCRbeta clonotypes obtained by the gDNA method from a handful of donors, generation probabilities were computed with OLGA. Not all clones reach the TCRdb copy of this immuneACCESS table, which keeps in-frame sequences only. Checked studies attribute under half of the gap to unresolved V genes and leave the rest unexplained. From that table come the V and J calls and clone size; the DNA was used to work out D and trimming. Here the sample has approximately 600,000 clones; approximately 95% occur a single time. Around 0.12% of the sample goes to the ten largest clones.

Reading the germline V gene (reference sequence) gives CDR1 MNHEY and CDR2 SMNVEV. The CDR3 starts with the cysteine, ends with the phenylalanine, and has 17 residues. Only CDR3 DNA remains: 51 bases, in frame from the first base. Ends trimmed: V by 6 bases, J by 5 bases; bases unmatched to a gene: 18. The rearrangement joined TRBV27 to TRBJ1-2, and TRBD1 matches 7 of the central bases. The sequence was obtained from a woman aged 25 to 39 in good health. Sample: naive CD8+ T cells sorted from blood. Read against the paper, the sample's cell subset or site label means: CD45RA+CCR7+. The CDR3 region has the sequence CASSELLPRDSLYGYTF. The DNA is TGTGCCAGCAGCGAATTGTTGCCCCGGGACAGCTTATATGGCTACACCTTC.